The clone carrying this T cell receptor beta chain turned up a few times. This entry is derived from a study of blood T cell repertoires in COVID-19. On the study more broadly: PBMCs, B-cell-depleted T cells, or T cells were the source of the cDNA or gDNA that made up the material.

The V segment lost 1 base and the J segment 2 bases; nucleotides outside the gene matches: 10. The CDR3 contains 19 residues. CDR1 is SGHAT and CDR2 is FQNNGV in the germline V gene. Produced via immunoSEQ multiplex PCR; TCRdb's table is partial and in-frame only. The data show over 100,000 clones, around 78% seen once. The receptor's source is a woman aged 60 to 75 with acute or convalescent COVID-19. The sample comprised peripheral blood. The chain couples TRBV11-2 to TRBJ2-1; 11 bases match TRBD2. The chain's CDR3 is CASSLGRKLAGVTYNEQFF. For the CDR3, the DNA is TGTGCCAGCAGCTTAGGACGGAAACTAGCGGGAGTTACCTACAATGAGCAGTTCTTC.